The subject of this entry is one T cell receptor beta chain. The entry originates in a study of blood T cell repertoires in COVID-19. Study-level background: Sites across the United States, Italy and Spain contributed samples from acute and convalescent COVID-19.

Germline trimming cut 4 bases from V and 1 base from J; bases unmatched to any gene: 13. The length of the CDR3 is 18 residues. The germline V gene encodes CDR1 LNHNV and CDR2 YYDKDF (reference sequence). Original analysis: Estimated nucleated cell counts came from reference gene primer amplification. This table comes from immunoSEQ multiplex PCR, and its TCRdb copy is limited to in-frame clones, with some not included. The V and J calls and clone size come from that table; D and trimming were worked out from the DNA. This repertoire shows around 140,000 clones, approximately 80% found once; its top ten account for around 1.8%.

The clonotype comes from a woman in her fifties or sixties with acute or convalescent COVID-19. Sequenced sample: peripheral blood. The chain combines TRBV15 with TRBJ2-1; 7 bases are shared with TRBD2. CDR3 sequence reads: CATSTPFGAGISYNEQFF. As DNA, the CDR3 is TGTGCCACCAGCACCCCCTTTGGAGCGGGGATTTCCTACAATGAGCAGTTCTTC. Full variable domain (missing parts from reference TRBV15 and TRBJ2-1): DAMVIQNPRYQVTQFGKPVTLSCSQTLNHNVMYWYQQKSSQAPKLLFHYYDKDFNNEADTPDNFQSRRPNTSFCFLDIRSPGLGDTAMYLCATSTPFGAGISYNEQFFGPGTRLTVL.